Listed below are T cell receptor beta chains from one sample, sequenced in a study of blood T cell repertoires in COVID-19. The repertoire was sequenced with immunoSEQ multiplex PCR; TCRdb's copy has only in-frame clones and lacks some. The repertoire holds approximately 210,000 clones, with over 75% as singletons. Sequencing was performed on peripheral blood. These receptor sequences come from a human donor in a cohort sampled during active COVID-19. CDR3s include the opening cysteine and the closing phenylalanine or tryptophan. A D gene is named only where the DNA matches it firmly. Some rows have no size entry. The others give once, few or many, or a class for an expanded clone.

TGTGCCTGGAGTGTACTAGAAAGGACCGCCGGGGAGCTGTTTTTT,CAWSVLERTAGELFF,NA,TRBJ2-2,NA,TRBV30
TGTGCCAGCAGTTACAGGGGTAGCGGGCCAGCCTACGAGCAGTACTTC,CASSYRGSGPAYEQYF,NA,TRBJ2-7,TRBD2,TRBV6-5
TGTGCCAGCAGCTACGGGGGGCAGTACGAGCAGTACTTC,CASSYGGQYEQYF,NA,TRBJ2-7,NA,TRBV11-2
TGTGCCAGCTCACCAATCGCAGGCTACGAGCAGTACTTC,CASSPIAGYEQYF,NA,TRBJ2-7,NA,TRBV18
TGCGCCAGCAGCCGGGGAGACCAAGAGACCCAGTACTTC,CASSRGDQETQYF,NA,TRBJ2-5,NA,TRBV5-1
TGTGCCAGCTCACCGACAGGGGGTGGCTACGAGCAGTACTTC,CASSPTGGGYEQYF,NA,TRBJ2-7,TRBD1,TRBV18
TGTGCCAGCAGCTTAACGGAGGGTACGCAGTATTTT,CASSLTEGTQYF,NA,TRBJ2-3,NA,TRBV7-3
TGTGCCAGCAGTTTAGCTAGCGGGGTCTACAATGAGCAGTTCTTC,CASSLASGVYNEQFF,NA,TRBJ2-1,TRBD2,TRBV27
TGTGCCAGTAAGCTTAGGAGGGATTACAATGAGCAGTTCTTC,CASKLRRDYNEQFF,few,TRBJ2-1,NA,TRBV7-2
TGTGCCAGCAGCCCCCGACGGGAAGTCACCGGGGAGCTGTTTTTT,CASSPRREVTGELFF,NA,TRBJ2-2,NA,TRBV9
TGTGCCAGCAGCCGGAAAAGCCCGGACAGGGCAGTCTACAATGAGCAGTTCTTC,CASSRKSPDRAVYNEQFF,once,TRBJ2-1,TRBD1,TRBV11-3
TGTGCCAGCAGCCGTCGGAGGGAGGGCTACAATGAGCAGTTCTTC,CASSRRREGYNEQFF,NA,TRBJ2-1,TRBD2,TRBV7-2
TGTGCCAGCAGCTTTACCCGGGACTACGAGCAGTACTTC,CASSFTRDYEQYF,NA,TRBJ2-7,NA,TRBV7-2
TGTGCCAGCAGCTTAGGGTTGTCTAGCGCCGCCTACGAGCAGTACTTC,CASSLGLSSAAYEQYF,NA,TRBJ2-7,NA,TRBV7-9
TGTGCCAGCTCGACGGGTCGCACTGAAGCTTTCTTT,CASSTGRTEAFF,NA,TRBJ1-1,NA,TRBV7-9
TGTGCCAGCAGCTTGGAGGGACAGGCTAATGAAAAACTGTTTTTT,CASSLEGQANEKLFF,NA,TRBJ1-4,TRBD1,TRBV7-2
TGCGCCAGCAGCCACCTAAGGGGAAGACAAGAGACCCAGTACTTC,CASSHLRGRQETQYF,NA,TRBJ2-5,NA,TRBV4-3
TGTGCCAGCATCGAAGACGGGGGACCAGATACGCAGTATTTT,CASIEDGGPDTQYF,NA,TRBJ2-3,NA,TRBV28
TGTGCCAGCAGTTTCGGGAGAAGCGAGCAGTACTTC,CASSFGRSEQYF,NA,TRBJ2-7,NA,TRBV27
TGTGCCAGCAGTTCCCGGGCCTACATAGGGGGTGAAAAACTGTTTTTT,CASSSRAYIGGEKLFF,NA,TRBJ1-4,NA,TRBV28
TGTGCCAGCAGTTTTCAGGGGTTGGTTGGTGAAAAACTGTTTTTT,CASSFQGLVGEKLFF,NA,TRBJ1-4,NA,TRBV6-2/TRBV6-3
TGTGCTCGGGGGCGTCAGGGGGGAGGAGAAAAACTGTTTTTT,CARGRQGGGEKLFF,once,TRBJ1-4,TRBD1,TRBV30
TGTGCCAGCTCACCAGGGGGACAGATAACCTCCTACGAGCAGTACTTC,CASSPGGQITSYEQYF,NA,TRBJ2-7,TRBD1,TRBV18